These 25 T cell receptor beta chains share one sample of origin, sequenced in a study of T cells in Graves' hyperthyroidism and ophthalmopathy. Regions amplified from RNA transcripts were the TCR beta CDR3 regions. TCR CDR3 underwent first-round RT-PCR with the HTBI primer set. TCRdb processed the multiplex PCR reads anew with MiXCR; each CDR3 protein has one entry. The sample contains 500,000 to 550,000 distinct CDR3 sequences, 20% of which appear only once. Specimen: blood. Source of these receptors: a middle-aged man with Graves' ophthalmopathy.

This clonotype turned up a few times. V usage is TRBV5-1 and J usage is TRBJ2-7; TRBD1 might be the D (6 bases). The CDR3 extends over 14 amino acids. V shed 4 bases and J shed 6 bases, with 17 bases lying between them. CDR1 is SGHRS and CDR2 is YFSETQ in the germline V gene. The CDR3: CASSPHGGPGEQYF. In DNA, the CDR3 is TGCGCCAGCAGCCCACATGGGGGCCCGGGCGAGCAGTACTTC.

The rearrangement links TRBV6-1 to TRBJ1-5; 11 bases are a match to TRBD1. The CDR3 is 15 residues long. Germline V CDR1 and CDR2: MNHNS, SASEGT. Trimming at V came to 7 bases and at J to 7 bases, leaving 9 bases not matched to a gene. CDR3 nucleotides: TGTGCCAGCACTAAGGACAGGGGGCCGCGACAGCCCCAGCATTTT. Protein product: CASTKDRGPRQPQHF.

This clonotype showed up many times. The CDR3 DNA sequence: TGCAGTGCTAGAGGCCAAAAGAACACCGGGGAGCTGTTTTTT. Amino acids: CSARGQKNTGELFF. V usage is TRBV20-1 and J usage is TRBJ2-2; unclear D gene. The V gene's germline CDR1 is DFQATT and CDR2 SNEGSKA (reference sequence). V was cut by 1 base and J by 1 base, with 7 bases left in between. CDR3 length equals 14 residues.

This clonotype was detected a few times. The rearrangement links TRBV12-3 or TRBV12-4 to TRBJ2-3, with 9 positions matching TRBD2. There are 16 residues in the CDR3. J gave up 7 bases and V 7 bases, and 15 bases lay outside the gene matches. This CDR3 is CASKGGLAGTLNTQYF. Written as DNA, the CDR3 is TGTGCCAGCAAGGGGGGGCTAGCGGGGACTCTAAATACGCAGTATTTT.

The CDR3 region has the DNA TGTGCCAGCTCCGCCCGCCTAATACAGGACTCTGGAAACACCATATATTTT. Amino acids: CASSARLIQDSGNTIYF. V usage is TRBV18 and J usage is TRBJ1-3; TRBD1 is a possible D gene (5 bases). This CDR3 is 17 amino acids long. The V and J ends lost 6 bases and 0 bases respectively, with 18 bases between them. Germline V lookup: CDR1 KGHSH, CDR2 LQKENI.

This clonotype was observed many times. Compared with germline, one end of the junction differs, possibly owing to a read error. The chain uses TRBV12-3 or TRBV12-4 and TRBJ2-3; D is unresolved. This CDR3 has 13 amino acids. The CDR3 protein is CASSSGSTDTQYF. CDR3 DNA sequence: TGCGCCAGCAGCTCCGGATCCACAGATACGCAGTATTTT.

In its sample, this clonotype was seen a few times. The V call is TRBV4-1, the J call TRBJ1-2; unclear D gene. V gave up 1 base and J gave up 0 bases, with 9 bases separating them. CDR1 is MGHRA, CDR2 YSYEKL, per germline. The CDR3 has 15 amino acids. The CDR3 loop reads CASSQGQTANYGYTF. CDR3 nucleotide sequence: TGCGCCAGCAGCCAAGGGCAGACCGCTAACTATGGCTACACCTTC.

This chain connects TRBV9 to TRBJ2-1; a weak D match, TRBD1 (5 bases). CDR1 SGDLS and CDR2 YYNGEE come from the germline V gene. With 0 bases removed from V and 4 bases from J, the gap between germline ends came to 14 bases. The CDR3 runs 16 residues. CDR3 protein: CASSVAYRSLYNEQFF. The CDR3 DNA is TGTGCCAGCAGCGTAGCCTACAGGAGCTTGTACAATGAGCAGTTCTTC.

The CDR3: CSGSFEGRYPYEQYF. The CDR3 DNA reads as TGCAGTGGGAGTTTTGAGGGACGATATCCCTACGAGCAGTACTTC. The V call is TRBV20-1, the J call TRBJ2-7; tentatively, D is TRBD1 or TRBD2 (5 bases each). CDR3 length: 15 residues. V lost 7 bases and J lost 2, with 21 bases in between. Germline loops: CDR1 DFQATT, CDR2 SNEGSKA (reference sequence).

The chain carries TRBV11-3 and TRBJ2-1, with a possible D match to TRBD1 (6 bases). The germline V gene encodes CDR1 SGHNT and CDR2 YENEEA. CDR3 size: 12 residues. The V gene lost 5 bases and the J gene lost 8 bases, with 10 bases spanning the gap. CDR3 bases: TGTGCCAGCAGCACACAGGGACATGAGCAGTTCTTC. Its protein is CASSTQGHEQFF.

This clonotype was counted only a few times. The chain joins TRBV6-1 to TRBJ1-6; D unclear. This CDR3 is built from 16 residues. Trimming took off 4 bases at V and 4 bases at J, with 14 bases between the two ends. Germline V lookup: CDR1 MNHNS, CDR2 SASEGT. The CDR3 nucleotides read TGTGCCAGCAGTGGCTCGAGCGGCATGTATAATTCACCCCTCCACTTT. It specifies CASSGSSGMYNSPLHF.

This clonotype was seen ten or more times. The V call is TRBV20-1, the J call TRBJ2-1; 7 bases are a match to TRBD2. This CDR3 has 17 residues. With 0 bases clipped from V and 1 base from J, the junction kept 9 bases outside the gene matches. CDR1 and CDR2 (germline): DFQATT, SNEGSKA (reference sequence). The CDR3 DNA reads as TGCAGTGCTAGAGATTGGGGCGGGAGTGTGTCCTACAATGAGCAGTTCTTC. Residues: CSARDWGGSVSYNEQFF.

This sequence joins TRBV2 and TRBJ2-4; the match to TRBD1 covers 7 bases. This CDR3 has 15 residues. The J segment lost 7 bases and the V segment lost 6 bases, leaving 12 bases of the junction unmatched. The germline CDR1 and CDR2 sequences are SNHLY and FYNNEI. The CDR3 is CASRQQGQLGNIQYF. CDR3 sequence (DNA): TGTGCCAGCAGGCAACAGGGGCAACTGGGGAACATTCAGTACTTC.

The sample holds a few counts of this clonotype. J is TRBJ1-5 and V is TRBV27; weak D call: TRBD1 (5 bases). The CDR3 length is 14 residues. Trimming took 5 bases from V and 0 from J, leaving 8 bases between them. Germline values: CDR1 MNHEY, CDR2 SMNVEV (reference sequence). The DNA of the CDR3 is TGTGCCAGCAGTAGCCAGGGTAGCAATCAGCCCCAGCATTTT. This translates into CASSSQGSNQPQHF.

The CDR3 bases are TGTGGGAAAAACTTAGCGGGAGACAACACCGGGGAGCTGTTTTTT. Amino acid sequence: CGKNLAGDNTGELFF. The chain carries TRBV12-5 and TRBJ2-2, with 9 bases identical to TRBD2. The CDR3 contains 15 residues. Germline CDR1 and CDR2: LGHNT and FRNRAP. Full variable domain (remainder filled in from reference TRBV12-5 and TRBJ2-2): DARVTQTPRHKVTEMGQEVTMRCQPILGHNTVFWYRQTMMQGLELLAYFRNRAPLDDSGMPKDRFSAEMPDATLATLKIQPSEPRDSAVYFCGKNLAGDNTGELFFGEGSRLTVL.

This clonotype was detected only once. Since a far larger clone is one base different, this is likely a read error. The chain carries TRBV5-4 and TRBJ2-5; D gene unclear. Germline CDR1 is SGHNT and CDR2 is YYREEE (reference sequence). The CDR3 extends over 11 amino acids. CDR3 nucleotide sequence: TGTGCCAGCAGGGACCAAGAGGCCCAGTACTTC. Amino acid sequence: CASRDQEAQYF.

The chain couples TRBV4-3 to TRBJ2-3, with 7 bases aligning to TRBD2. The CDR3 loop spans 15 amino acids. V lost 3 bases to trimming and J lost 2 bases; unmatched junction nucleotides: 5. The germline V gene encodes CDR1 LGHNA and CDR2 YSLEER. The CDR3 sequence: CASSQGGTPTDTQYF. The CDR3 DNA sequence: TGCGCCAGCAGCCAGGGGGGGACCCCCACAGATACGCAGTATTTT.

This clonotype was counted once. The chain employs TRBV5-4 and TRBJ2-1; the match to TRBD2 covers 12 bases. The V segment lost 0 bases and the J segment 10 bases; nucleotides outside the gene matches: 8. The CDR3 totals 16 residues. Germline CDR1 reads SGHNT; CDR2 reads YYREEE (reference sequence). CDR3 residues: CASSLVLTSGSNEQFF. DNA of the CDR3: TGTGCCAGCAGCTTGGTTTTGACTAGCGGGAGCAACGAGCAGTTCTTC.

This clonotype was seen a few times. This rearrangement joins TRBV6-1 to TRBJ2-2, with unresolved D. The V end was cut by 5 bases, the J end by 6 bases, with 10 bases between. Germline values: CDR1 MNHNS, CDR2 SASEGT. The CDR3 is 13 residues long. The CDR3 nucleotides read TGTGCCAGCAGTTATCATGGGGCCGGGGAGCTGTTTTTT. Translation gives CASSYHGAGELFF.

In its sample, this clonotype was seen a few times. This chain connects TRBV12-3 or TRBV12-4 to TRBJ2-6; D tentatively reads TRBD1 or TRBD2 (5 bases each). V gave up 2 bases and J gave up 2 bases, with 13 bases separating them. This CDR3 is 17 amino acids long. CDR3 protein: CASSLRRWGTGANVLTF. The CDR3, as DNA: TGTGCCAGCAGTTTAAGGCGATGGGGGACTGGGGCCAACGTCCTGACTTTC.

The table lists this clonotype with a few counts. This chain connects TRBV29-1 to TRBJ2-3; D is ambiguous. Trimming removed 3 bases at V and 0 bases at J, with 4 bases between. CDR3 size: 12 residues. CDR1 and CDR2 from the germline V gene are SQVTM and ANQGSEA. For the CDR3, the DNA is TGCAGCGTTGAGGGCAGCACAGATACGCAGTATTTT. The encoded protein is CSVEGSTDTQYF.

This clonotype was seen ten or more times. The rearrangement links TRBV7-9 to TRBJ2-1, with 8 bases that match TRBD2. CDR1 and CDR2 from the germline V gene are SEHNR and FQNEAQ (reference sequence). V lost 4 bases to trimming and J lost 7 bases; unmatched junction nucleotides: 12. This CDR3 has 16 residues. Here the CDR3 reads CASSWGIAGRSNEQFF. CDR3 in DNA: TGTGCCAGCAGCTGGGGAATAGCGGGAAGGTCTAATGAGCAGTTCTTC.

The CDR3, as DNA: TGTGCCAGCAGTTATGAGGGCACCTTCAGGAACGAGCAGTACTTC. The encoded protein is CASSYEGTFRNEQYF. V is TRBV6-2 or TRBV6-3 and J is TRBJ2-7; D is perhaps TRBD2 (5 bases). The length of the CDR3 is 15 residues. With 3 bases removed from V and 5 bases from J, the gap between germline ends came to 17 bases. The V gene's germline CDR1 is MNHEY and CDR2 SVGEGT.

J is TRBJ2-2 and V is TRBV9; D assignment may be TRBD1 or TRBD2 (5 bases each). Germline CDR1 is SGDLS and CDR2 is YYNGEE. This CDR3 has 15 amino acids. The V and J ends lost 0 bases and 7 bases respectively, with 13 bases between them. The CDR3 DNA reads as TGTGCCAGCAGCGTAGCCGGGACCACTCACGGGGAGCTGTTTTTT. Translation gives CASSVAGTTHGELFF.

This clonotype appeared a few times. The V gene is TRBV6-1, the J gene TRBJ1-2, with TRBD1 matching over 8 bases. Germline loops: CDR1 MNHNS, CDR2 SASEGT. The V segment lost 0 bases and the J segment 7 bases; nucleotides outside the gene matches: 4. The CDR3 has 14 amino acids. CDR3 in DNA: TGTGCCAGCAGTGAAGCCGGACAGGGAGGTGGCTACACCTTC. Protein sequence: CASSEAGQGGGYTF.